These 4 T cell receptor beta chains were sequenced from one sample in a study of shared clonotypes between healthy human individuals. TCRdb keeps only in-frame clones here, not all; method: immunoSEQ multiplex PCR. The sample holds under 1,900,000 clones, 98% to 99% seen once. Sequenced: naive CD4+ T cells sorted from blood. Subset indicated: CD45RA+ positively selected. Receptor source: a man aged 30-40 years in good health.

V usage is TRBV7-2 and J usage is TRBJ1-6; D remains ambiguous. The CDR3 runs 16 residues. Trimming removed 3 bases at V and 5 bases at J, with 14 bases between. Germline V CDR1 and CDR2: SGHTA, FQGNSA. The CDR3 nucleotides are TGTGCCAGCAGCTTTCGGCGGCCCCCGAATAATTCACCCCTCCACTTT. Amino acid sequence: CASSFRRPPNNSPLHF.

Only one count was recorded for this clone. The chain combines TRBV2 with TRBJ1-5; possible D gene TRBD1, 6 bases. Per the germline V gene, CDR1 is SNHLY and CDR2 is FYNNEI. The CDR3 runs to 15 residues. Trimming removed 4 bases at V and 7 bases at J, with 17 bases between. CDR3 in amino acids: CASSVDWGASQPQHF. The CDR3 DNA reads TGTGCCAGCAGTGTTGATTGGGGGGCGAGCCAGCCCCAGCATTTT. Looking up the rest from reference TRBV2 and TRBJ1-5 gives the full variable domain: EPEVTQTPSHQVTQMGQEVILRCVPISNHLYFYWYRQILGQKVEFLVSFYNNEISEKSEIFDDQFSVERPDGSNFTLKIRSTKLEDSAMYFCASSVDWGASQPQHFGDGTRLSIL.

The chain has TRBV5-1 and TRBJ2-3; D unclear. This CDR3 spans 15 amino acids. CDR1 SGHRS and CDR2 YFSETQ come from the germline V gene. Trimming removed 3 bases from V and 0 bases from J, with 11 bases in between. CDR3 sequence: CASSSKITSTDTQYF. In DNA form, the CDR3 reads TGCGCCAGCAGCTCAAAGATCACTAGCACAGATACGCAGTATTTT.

V gene TRBV20-1 combines with J gene TRBJ2-7, with D hard to call. CDR1 is DFQATT, CDR2 SNEGSKA, per germline (reference sequence). This CDR3 is 9 amino acids long. This CDR3 reads CRRIYEQYF. In DNA form, the CDR3 reads TGCAGGCGAATCTACGAGCAGTACTTC.